This T cell receptor beta chain originates from a study of T-cell memory formation after mild COVID-19. TCRdb passed the 5' RACE reads through MiXCR, listing each CDR3 protein once. The sample lists approximately 300,000 distinct CDR3 sequences, under 8.5% occurring once. This clonotype was observed at least ten times. Its antigen is currently unknown. Regarding the study as a whole: Memory cells collected pre-infection included some clones that later responded, suggesting cross-reactive memory joined. Contracting clones localized mainly to CM and EM when CD4+ and mainly to EMRA when CD8+.

The sequence was obtained from a man aged 18 to 29 who had mild COVID-19 (a few samples of this study predate the infection). Cell type and time point are not known. The specimen was PBMCs or a T cell subset sorted from them (not recorded which).

The CDR3 protein is CASSLEGQGEKLFF. DNA of the CDR3: TGTGCCAGCAGCTTAGAAGGGCAGGGTGAAAAACTGTTTTTT. This sequence joins TRBV7-6 and TRBJ1-4, with D tentatively TRBD1 (5 bases). The CDR3 has 14 amino acids. Germline V lookup: CDR1 SGHVS, CDR2 FNYEAQ. V gave up 1 base and J gave up 7 bases, with 10 bases separating them.